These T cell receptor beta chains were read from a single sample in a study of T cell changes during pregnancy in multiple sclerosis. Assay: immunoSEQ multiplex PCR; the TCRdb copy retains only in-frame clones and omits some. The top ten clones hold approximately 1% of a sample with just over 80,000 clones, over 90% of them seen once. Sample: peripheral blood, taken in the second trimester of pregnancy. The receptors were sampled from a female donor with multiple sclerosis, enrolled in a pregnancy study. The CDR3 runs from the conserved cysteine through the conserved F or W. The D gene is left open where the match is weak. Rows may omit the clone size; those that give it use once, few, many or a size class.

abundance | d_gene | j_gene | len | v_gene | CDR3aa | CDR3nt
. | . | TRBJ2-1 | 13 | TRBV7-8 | CASSLRSHNEQFF | TGTGCCAGCAGCTTACGGTCGCACAATGAGCAGTTCTTC
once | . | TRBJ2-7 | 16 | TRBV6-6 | CASSYSGGTSSYEQYF | TGTGCCAGCAGTTACTCGGGGGGTACTAGCTCCTACGAGCAGTACTTC
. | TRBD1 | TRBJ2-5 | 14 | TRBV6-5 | CASSDRGTGETQYF | TGTGCCAGCAGCGACAGGGGAACAGGGGAGACCCAGTACTTC
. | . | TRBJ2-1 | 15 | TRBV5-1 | CASSQGGVLINEQFF | TGCGCCAGCAGCCAAGGGGGGGTATTGATCAATGAGCAGTTCTTC
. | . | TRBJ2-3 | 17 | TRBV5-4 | CASSLKPPGHHTDTQYF | TGTGCCAGCAGCTTGAAGCCCCCGGGACATCACACAGATACGCAGTATTTT
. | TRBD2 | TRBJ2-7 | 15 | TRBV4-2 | CASSQDQLAGSEQYF | TGTGCCAGCAGCCAAGATCAACTAGCGGGAAGCGAGCAGTACTTC
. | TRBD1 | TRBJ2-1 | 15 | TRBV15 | CATSRDGTEYNEQFF | TGTGCCACCAGCAGAGATGGGACAGAATACAATGAGCAGTTCTTC
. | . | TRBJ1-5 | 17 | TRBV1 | CTSSQEKGAGSNQPQHF | TGCACCAGCAGCCAAGAGAAGGGGGCAGGGAGCAATCAGCCCCAGCATTTT
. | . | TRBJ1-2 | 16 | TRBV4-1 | CASSQAVARGNYGYTF | TGCGCCAGCAGCCAAGCAGTCGCCCGGGGTAACTATGGCTACACCTTC
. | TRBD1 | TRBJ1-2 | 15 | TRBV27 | CASSSPGQGAPGYTF | TGTGCCAGCAGTTCCCCGGGACAGGGGGCGCCTGGCTACACCTTC
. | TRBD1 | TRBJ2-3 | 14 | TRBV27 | CASGDRGYTDTQYF | TGTGCCAGCGGGGACAGGGGTTACACAGATACGCAGTATTTT
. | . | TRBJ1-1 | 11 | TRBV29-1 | CSVERTIEAFF | TGCAGCGTTGAAAGGACTATCGAAGCTTTCTTT
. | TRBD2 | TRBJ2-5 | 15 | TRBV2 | CASRDGLAGVETQYF | TGTGCCAGCAGAGACGGACTAGCGGGAGTAGAGACCCAGTACTTC
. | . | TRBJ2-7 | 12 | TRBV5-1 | CASSSISLEQYF | TGCGCCAGCAGCTCGATTAGCCTAGAGCAGTACTTC
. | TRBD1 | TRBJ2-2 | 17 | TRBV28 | CASSSLYRDRGHGELFF | TGTGCCAGCAGTTCCCTCTACCGGGACAGGGGTCACGGGGAGCTGTTTTTT
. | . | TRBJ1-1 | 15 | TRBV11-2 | CASSLWGGENTEAFF | TGTGCCAGCAGCTTGTGGGGGGGAGAGAACACTGAAGCTTTCTTT
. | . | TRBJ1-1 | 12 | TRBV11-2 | CASSYQGIEAFF | TGTGCCAGCAGTTATCAGGGTATTGAAGCTTTCTTT
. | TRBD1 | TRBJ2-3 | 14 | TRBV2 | CAGRDQGGTDTQYF | TGTGCCGGCCGGGACCAGGGGGGCACAGATACGCAGTATTTT
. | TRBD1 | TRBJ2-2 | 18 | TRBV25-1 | CASSDPKDRVFDTGELFF | TGTGCCAGCAGTGACCCAAAGGACAGGGTCTTCGACACCGGGGAGCTGTTTTTT
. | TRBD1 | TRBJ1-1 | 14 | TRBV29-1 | CSVESVRGRTEAFF | TGCAGCGTTGAATCGGTCAGGGGGCGGACTGAAGCTTTCTTT
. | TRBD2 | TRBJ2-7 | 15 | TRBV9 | CASSVGGGRSYEQYF | TGTGCCAGCAGCGTGGGGGGCGGGAGGTCCTACGAGCAGTACTTC
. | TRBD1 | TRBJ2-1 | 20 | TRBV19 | CASVGVLEKGTGGSYNEQFF | TGTGCCAGTGTGGGAGTACTCGAGAAGGGGACAGGGGGCTCCTACAATGAGCAGTTCTTC
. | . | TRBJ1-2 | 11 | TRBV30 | CAWSGTTGYTF | TGTGCCTGGAGTGGAACTACTGGCTACACCTTC
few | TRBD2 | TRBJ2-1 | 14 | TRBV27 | CASSLAGGPYEQFF | TGTGCCAGCAGCCTAGCGGGAGGGCCATATGAGCAGTTCTTC